This is a list of T cell receptor beta chains from one sample in a study of T cells in Graves' hyperthyroidism and ophthalmopathy. TCRdb independently ran MiXCR on the multiplex PCR reads; one entry per CDR3 protein. Altogether hundreds of thousands of distinct CDR3 sequences are present, about 14% being singletons, with the ten largest covering approximately 13%. Input material: blood. The source of these receptors is a man aged 18 to 29 with Graves' ophthalmopathy. Both conserved end residues are part of each CDR3. A D gene is named only where the DNA matches it firmly. Clone size, where shown, is once, few, many, or a class for clones that have expanded.

TRBV25-1	TRBJ1-5	.	few	CASSWGGVGNQPQHF	TGTGCCAGCAGTTGGGGTGGGGTAGGCAATCAGCCCCAGCATTTT
TRBV6-1	TRBJ1-1	.	many	CASRYGGADRNEAFF	TGTGCCAGCAGGTACGGGGGGGCTGATAGGAATGAAGCTTTCTTT
TRBV18	TRBJ2-4	.	many	CASSPPGGGKNIQYF	TGTGCCAGCTCACCACCAGGAGGGGGCAAAAACATTCAGTACTTC
TRBV14	TRBJ2-3	TRBD2	.	CASSHPRVSGSSGTDTQYF	TGTGCCAGCAGCCATCCGCGGGTTAGCGGGAGTTCTGGCACAGATACGCAGTATTTT
TRBV19	TRBJ2-4	TRBD1	.	CASPGTGVNIQYF	TGTGCCAGCCCCGGGACAGGGGTAAACATTCAGTACTTC
TRBV7-9	TRBJ1-1	TRBD1	many	CASSLGTGSRTEAFF	TGTGCCAGCAGCTTGGGGACAGGCTCAAGGACTGAAGCTTTCTTT
TRBV4-2	TRBJ2-3	TRBD2	many	CASSQAFAGGTDTQYF	TGTGCCAGCAGCCAAGCCTTTGCGGGAGGGACAGATACGCAGTATTTT
TRBV29-1	TRBJ2-1	TRBD2	few	CSVETSGTGEQFF	TGCAGCGTTGAGACGAGCGGGACGGGAGAGCAGTTCTTC
TRBV6-1	TRBJ2-5	.	.	CASSPSGAGGETQYF	TGTGCCAGCAGTCCTTCGGGGGCCGGGGGAGAGACCCAGTACTTC
TRBV2	TRBJ2-1	.	many	CASRWGPHNEQFF	TGTGCCAGCCGCTGGGGGCCCCACAATGAGCAGTTCTTC
TRBV5-8	TRBJ1-5	TRBD1	few	CASSPLDRPYQPQHF	TGTGCCAGCAGCCCGTTGGACAGGCCTTATCAGCCCCAGCATTTT
TRBV24-1	TRBJ2-1	.	many	CATSDYRLSSYNEQFF	TGTGCCACCAGTGATTACAGGCTGAGCTCCTACAATGAGCAGTTCTTC
TRBV27	TRBJ1-1	.	few	CAAQAPGTEAFF	TGTGCCGCTCAAGCCCCAGGGACTGAAGCTTTCTTT
TRBV4-2	TRBJ2-2	TRBD2	many	CASSQAAGEPGELFF	TGTGCCAGCAGCCAAGCAGCGGGAGAGCCCGGGGAGCTGTTTTTT
TRBV2	TRBJ2-5	TRBD1	many	CASSGDRGPQETQYF	TGTGCCAGCAGCGGGGACAGGGGGCCCCAAGAGACCCAGTACTTC
TRBV10-2	TRBJ2-1	TRBD2	many	CASSNDPGLAGYNEQFF	TGCGCCAGCAGTAATGACCCAGGACTAGCGGGGTACAATGAGCAGTTCTTC
TRBV3-1	TRBJ2-1	.	many	CASSQGVPTYNEQFF	TGTGCCAGCAGCCAAGGGGTACCCACCTACAATGAGCAGTTCTTC
TRBV20-1	TRBJ2-7	.	few	CSGSRASYEQYF	TGCAGTGGTAGTAGGGCCTCCTACGAGCAGTACTTC
TRBV3-1	TRBJ2-7	TRBD2	many	CASSRPGLADYEQYF	TGTGCCAGCAGCAGACCGGGACTAGCGGACTACGAGCAGTACTTC
TRBV5-1	TRBJ2-7	.	.	CAKRNGRKKTYEQYF	TGCGCCAAAAGGAACGGGCGGAAAAAGACCTACGAGCAGTACTTC
TRBV7-9	TRBJ1-1	TRBD1	many	CASSLDFTDRGRGRTEAFF	TGTGCCAGCAGCTTAGATTTTACGGACAGGGGGCGAGGGCGCACTGAAGCTTTCTTT
TRBV11-3	TRBJ2-2	.	many	CASSGDGAPNTGELFF	TGTGCCAGCAGCGGGGATGGGGCGCCGAACACCGGGGAGCTGTTTTTT
TRBV10-1	TRBJ2-7	TRBD2	many	CASSELISGDYEQYF	TGCGCCAGCAGTGAGCTTATTAGCGGGGACTACGAGCAGTACTTC
TRBV2	TRBJ1-5	.	many	CASSGAVYSNQPQHF	TGTGCCAGCAGTGGGGCAGTTTATAGCAATCAGCCCCAGCATTTT
TRBV11-3	TRBJ2-7	.	.	CARAGQDEQYF	TGTGCCAGGGCAGGGCAAGACGAGCAGTACTTC
TRBV4-1	TRBJ2-5	.	.	CASSQVGGGGEETQYF	TGCGCCAGCAGCCAAGTGGGGGGGGGCGGAGAAGAGACCCAGTACTTC
TRBV6-1	TRBJ2-1	.	few	CASSEGQGPYNEQFF	TGTGCCAGCAGTGAAGGTCAGGGCCCCTACAATGAGCAGTTCTTC
TRBV6-5	TRBJ1-1	.	many	CASSYGENTEAFF	TGTGCCAGCAGTTACGGGGAGAACACTGAAGCTTTCTTT
TRBV12-3/TRBV12-4	TRBJ2-7	.	many	CASSPAGGYEQYF	TGTGCCAGCAGCCCCGCCGGTGGGTACGAGCAGTACTTC
TRBV2	TRBJ1-5	.	.	CASSPGGAGEQLQHF	TGTGCCAGCTCACCGGGGGGGGCAGGTGAACAGCTCCAGCATTTT
TRBV12-3/TRBV12-4	TRBJ2-7	TRBD1	many	CASSYGQGAEEQYF	TGTGCCAGCAGTTACGGACAGGGGGCTGAAGAGCAGTACTTC
TRBV12-3/TRBV12-4	TRBJ1-1	.	many	CASSLGGGGFEAFF	TGTGCCAGCAGTTTAGGAGGGGGGGGGTTTGAGGCTTTCTTT
TRBV6-5	TRBJ2-7	.	many	CASSYKFRGSIYEQYF	TGTGCCAGCAGTTACAAGTTCCGTGGGAGTATCTACGAGCAGTACTTC
TRBV7-8	TRBJ2-7	TRBD2	.	CASSSHTSGSHNEQYF	TGTGCCAGCAGCTCGCACACTAGCGGGAGCCACAATGAGCAGTACTTC
TRBV12-3/TRBV12-4	TRBJ2-3	TRBD2	many	CASRGLAADTQYF	TGTGCCAGCAGAGGACTAGCGGCAGATACGCAGTATTTT
TRBV7-3	TRBJ2-3	.	many	CASSRSGPGADTQYF	TGTGCCAGCAGCCGATCAGGGCCCGGGGCAGATACGCAGTATTTT
TRBV27	TRBJ1-4	.	many	CASSGGATNEKLFF	TGTGCCAGCAGCGGCGGGGCCACTAATGAAAAACTGTTTTTT
TRBV12-3/TRBV12-4	TRBJ1-2	.	many	CASSLARDTYGYTF	TGTGCCAGCAGTTTAGCCCGGGACACGTATGGCTACACCTTC
TRBV6-1	TRBJ1-6	.	many	CASSRLFGTAGAPPLHF	TGTGCCAGCAGCCGCCTCTTCGGGACGGCGGGGGCCCCACCCCTCCACTTT
TRBV6-2/TRBV6-3	TRBJ2-7	.	many	CASSDRVSYEQYF	TGTGCCAGCAGTGATAGGGTTTCCTACGAGCAGTACTTC